The rows below give T cell receptor beta chains drawn from one sample of a study of STAT3 mutations in large granular lymphocyte leukemia. Assay: immunoSEQ multiplex PCR; the TCRdb copy retains only in-frame clones and omits some. The table lists over 25,000 clones, around three quarters of them singletons. Sequencing was carried out using peripheral blood mononuclear cells. The receptors stem from a woman aged 45-65 years with T-cell large granular lymphocyte leukemia. Some clones in this sample may be carry-over from other donors' samples. Both conserved end residues are part of each CDR3.

CDR3aa: CSAAGTGLEQYF; j_gene: TRBJ2-7; v_gene: TRBV29-1
CDR3aa: CASWGRDYSYEQYF; j_gene: TRBJ2-7; v_gene: TRBV6-1
CDR3aa: CASSYSRAGGNEQYF; j_gene: TRBJ2-7; v_gene: TRBV6-6
CDR3aa: CASSPKGTSGIYEQYF; j_gene: TRBJ2-7; v_gene: TRBV27
CDR3aa: CASSTRDGADYEQYF; j_gene: TRBJ2-7; v_gene: TRBV7-9
CDR3aa: CASSPGSGANVLTF; j_gene: TRBJ2-6; v_gene: TRBV18
CDR3aa: CASSYGTGKGQPQHF; j_gene: TRBJ1-5; v_gene: TRBV6-5
CDR3aa: CASSLAGGRHNEKLFF; j_gene: TRBJ1-4; v_gene: TRBV7-9
CDR3aa: CSAQEGYKNIQYF; j_gene: TRBJ2-4; v_gene: TRBV29-1
CDR3aa: CASGFPGTGGYNEQFF; j_gene: TRBJ2-1; v_gene: TRBV28
CDR3aa: CASSLGRNMNTEAFF; j_gene: TRBJ1-1; v_gene: TRBV7-9
CDR3aa: CSVEDLWVNYGYTF; j_gene: TRBJ1-2; v_gene: TRBV29-1
CDR3aa: CASSPENVDTDTQYF; j_gene: TRBJ2-3; v_gene: TRBV7-9
CDR3aa: CAISPGQGGNEQYF; j_gene: TRBJ2-7; v_gene: TRBV10-3
CDR3aa: CASSERGIPNEKLFF; j_gene: TRBJ1-4; v_gene: TRBV2